This T cell receptor (beta chain) was obtained from a study of regulatory T cells in long-lasting Graves disease. Arm-PCR of CDR3 regions and iRepertoire HTBI primers were used to build TCR beta libraries. MiXCR, applied by TCRdb to the multiplex PCR reads, yields one record per CDR3 protein. Counted here are 450,000 to 500,000 distinct CDR3 sequences, around 16% occurring once; the ten biggest clones make up roughly an eighth. About this clonotype itself: Its antigen remains unidentified. The germline gene is not matched at one end of the junction; a read error may be the cause.

Time point noted: newly diagnosed GD, antithyroid drugs for less than 3 months. The TCR library was made from RNA that had been extracted from PBMCs in TRIzol. The study, taken as a whole, reports: Persistent disease was characterized by preferential usage of TRBV28, TRBJ1-2 and TRBJ2-5. TCR diversity was lower in persistent Graves' patients (versus newly diagnosed ones).

From germline, CDR1 is MDHEN and CDR2 SYDVKM. CDR3 length equals 12 residues. The same specimen was also included in a second study, on T cells in Graves' hyperthyroidism and ophthalmopathy. This second report adds: Graves' hyperthyroidism qualified as stable when ophthalmopathy did not progress within 18 months. With a duration under 2 months, the hyperthyroidism was newly diagnosed in patients aged 18 to 65.

The rearrangement joins TRBV28 to TRBJ1-3; D unresolved. This TCR derives from a man aged 35 to 55 with Graves disease. Specimen: peripheral blood mononuclear cells (PBMCs), collected at new diagnosis, from a patient treated with antithyroid drugs. The CDR3 sequence: CASTPLWGSTSF. The CDR3 DNA is TGTGCCAGCACTCCTTTGTGGGGAAGCACCTCCTTT.